This record covers a single TCR beta chain. Its antigen is not known. This record comes from a study of cytomegalovirus exposure and HLA in healthy donors. Background on the study: Unique TCRs from HLA-typed donors, 65 million to 85 million of them, were held in an early data release. Study-wide results and limits: The study recorded 150 to 200 TCR beta chains that were cytomegalovirus-associated. When analyzed later, a missense DCLRE1C variant was found to be linked to TCR beta V- and J-gene trimming. Rare sequences made up most TCRs, while some public TCRs were found in many donors.

Both 60 Vbeta primers and 13 Jbeta primers went into the PCR. Assay used: immunoSEQ multiplex PCR; TCRdb lists only in-frame clones, some missing. The sample includes roughly 190,000 clones, approximately 85% of them seen just once. There are 13 residues in the CDR3. CDR1 is SGHTA, CDR2 FQGTGA, per germline. V dropped 0 bases and J dropped 5 bases, with 6 bases sitting between them. The specimen sequenced was PBMCs. The J gene is TRBJ2-3, the V gene TRBV7-3; D unresolved. The sequence came from a young man in good health and CMV-seronegative. CDR3 sequence (DNA): TGTGCCAGCAGCTTAACGCGAGAAGATACGCAGTATTTT. It codes for CASSLTREDTQYF. Filled out from reference TRBV7-3 and TRBJ2-3, the complete variable domain reads GAGVSQTPSNKVTEKGKYVELRCDPISGHTALYWYRQSLGQGPEFLIYFQGTGAADDSGLPNDRFFAVRPEGSVSTLKIQRTERGDSAVYLCASSLTREDTQYFGPGTRLTVL.